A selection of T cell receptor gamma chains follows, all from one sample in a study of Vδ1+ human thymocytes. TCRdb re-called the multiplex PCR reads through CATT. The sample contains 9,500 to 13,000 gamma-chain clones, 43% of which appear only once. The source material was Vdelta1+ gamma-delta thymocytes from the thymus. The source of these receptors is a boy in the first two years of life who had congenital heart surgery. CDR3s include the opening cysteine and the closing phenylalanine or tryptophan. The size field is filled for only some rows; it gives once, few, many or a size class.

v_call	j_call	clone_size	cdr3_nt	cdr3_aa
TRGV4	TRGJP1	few	TGTGCCACCTGGGATACTGGTTGGTTCAAGATATTT	CATWDTGWFKIF
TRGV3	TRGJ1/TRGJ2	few	TGTGCCATCTGGGACATGCCGTCTGATTATAAGAAACTCTTT	CAIWDMPSDYKKLF
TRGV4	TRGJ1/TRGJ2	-	TGTGCCACCTGGGACAGAGTTTATTATAAGAAACTCTTT	CATWDRVYYKKLF
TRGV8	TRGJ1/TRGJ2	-	TGTGCCACCTGGGTCCAGGTCGAGAAACTCTTT	CATWVQVEKLF
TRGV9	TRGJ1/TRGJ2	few	TGTGCCTTGTGGGTGTCGAAACGAGATAAGAAACTCTTT	CALWVSKRDKKLF
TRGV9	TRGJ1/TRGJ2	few	TGTGCCGGGTGGGAGCCTTATAAGAAACTCTTT	CAGWEPYKKLF
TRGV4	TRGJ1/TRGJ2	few	TGTGCCACCTGGGATGGGCAACTCTTT	CATWDGQLF
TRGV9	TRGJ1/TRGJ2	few	TGTGCCTTGTGGGAGCGGGCCGGTAAGAAACTCTTT	CALWERAGKKLF
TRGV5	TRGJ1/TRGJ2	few	TGTGCCACCTGGGACAGGCTTGAGGGTTATAAGAAACTCTTT	CATWDRLEGYKKLF
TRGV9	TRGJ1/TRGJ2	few	TGTGCCTTGTGGCTGGAAGCTCGTTATTATAAGAAACTCTTT	CALWLEARYYKKLF
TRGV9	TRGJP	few	TGTGCCTTGTGGGAGGTGCCGCCAGAGTTGGGCAAAAAAATCAAGGTATTT	CALWEVPPELGKKIKVF
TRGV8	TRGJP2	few	TGTGCCACCTGGGGAATATATAGTAGTGATTGGATCAAGACGTTT	CATWGIYSSDWIKTF
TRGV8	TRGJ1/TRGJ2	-	TGTGCCACCGGGGATGGGTGTTATAAGAAACTCTTT	CATGDGCYKKLF
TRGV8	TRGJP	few	TGTGCCACCTGGGATGGGGGAGAGTTGGGCAAAAAAATCAAGGTATTT	CATWDGGELGKKIKVF
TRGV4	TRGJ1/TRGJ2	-	TGTGCCACCTGGGAGGGAGGACCGAATTATTATAAGAAACTCTTT	CATWEGGPNYYKKLF
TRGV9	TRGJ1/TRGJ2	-	TGTGCCTTGTGGGAATCGAGGGAGGGTTATAAGAAACTCTTT	CALWESREGYKKLF
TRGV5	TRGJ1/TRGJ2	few	TGTGCCACCTGGGACAGGCACGAGAAACTCTTT	CATWDRHEKLF
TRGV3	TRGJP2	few	TGTGCCACCTGGGACAGGGAGGATTGGATCAAGACGTTT	CATWDREDWIKTF
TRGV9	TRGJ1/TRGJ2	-	TGTGCCTTGGGGGAGCTGCTCTATAAGAAACTCTTT	CALGELLYKKLF
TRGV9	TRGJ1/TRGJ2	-	TGTGCCTTGTGGGAGGGGAATATGAAACTCTTT	CALWEGNMKLF
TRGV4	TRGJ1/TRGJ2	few	TGTGCCACCTGGGATGGGCGTTATTATAAGAAGCTCTTT	CATWDGRYYKKLF
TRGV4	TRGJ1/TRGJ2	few	TGCGCCACCGGGGATCCACTCTATAAGAAACTCTTT	CATGDPLYKKLF
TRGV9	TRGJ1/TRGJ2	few	TGTGCCTTGTGGGAGGTGCAAACCAGGAAACTCTTT	CALWEVQTRKLF
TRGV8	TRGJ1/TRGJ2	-	TGTGCCACCTGGGATTCGAATTATTATAAGAAACTCTTT	CATWDSNYYKKLF
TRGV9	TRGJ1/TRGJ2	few	TGTGCCTTGTGGGGTCGATATAAGAAACTCTTT	CALWGRYKKLF
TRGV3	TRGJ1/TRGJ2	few	TGTGCCACCGGGGACAGGGTATATAAGAAACTCTTT	CATGDRVYKKLF
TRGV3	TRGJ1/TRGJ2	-	TGTGCCACCTGGAGTTCGAATTATTATAAGAAACTCTTT	CATWSSNYYKKLF
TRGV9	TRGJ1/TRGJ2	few	TGTGCCTTGTGGGAGCCCAATTATTATAAGAAACTCTTT	CALWEPNYYKKLF